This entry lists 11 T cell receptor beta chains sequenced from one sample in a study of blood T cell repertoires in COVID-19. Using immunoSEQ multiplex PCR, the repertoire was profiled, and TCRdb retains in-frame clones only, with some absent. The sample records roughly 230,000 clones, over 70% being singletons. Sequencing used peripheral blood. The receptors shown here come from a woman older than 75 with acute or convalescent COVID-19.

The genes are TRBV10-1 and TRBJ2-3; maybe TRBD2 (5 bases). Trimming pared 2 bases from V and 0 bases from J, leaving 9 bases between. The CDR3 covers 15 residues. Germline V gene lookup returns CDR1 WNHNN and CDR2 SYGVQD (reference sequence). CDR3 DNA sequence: TGCGCCAGCAGTGAGGCGGGCTACAGCACAGATACGCAGTATTTT. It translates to CASSEAGYSTDTQYF.

Here the CDR3 DNA reads TGTGCCAGCAACGAAGCGGGGCTCACAGATACGCAGTATTTT. Its translation: CASNEAGLTDTQYF. This chain uses TRBV11-3 with TRBJ2-3; 7 nucleotides line up with TRBD2. Per germline, CDR1 SGHNT and CDR2 YENEEA. The CDR3 is 14 amino acids. J lost 2 bases, V lost 7 bases, and 6 bases had no gene match.

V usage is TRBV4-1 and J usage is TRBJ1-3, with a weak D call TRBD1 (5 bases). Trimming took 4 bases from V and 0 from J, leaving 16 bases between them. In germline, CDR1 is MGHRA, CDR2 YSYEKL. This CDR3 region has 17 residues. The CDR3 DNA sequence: TGCGCCAGCAGCCGCTCTTTAACTGACAGCTCTGGAAACACCATATATTTT. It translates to CASSRSLTDSSGNTIYF.

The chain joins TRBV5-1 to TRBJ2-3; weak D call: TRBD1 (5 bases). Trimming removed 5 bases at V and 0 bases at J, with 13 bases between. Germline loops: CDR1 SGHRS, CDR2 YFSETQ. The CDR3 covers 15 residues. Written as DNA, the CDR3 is TGCGCCAGCAGTACTCGACAGCGCAGCACAGATACGCAGTATTTT. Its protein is CASSTRQRSTDTQYF.

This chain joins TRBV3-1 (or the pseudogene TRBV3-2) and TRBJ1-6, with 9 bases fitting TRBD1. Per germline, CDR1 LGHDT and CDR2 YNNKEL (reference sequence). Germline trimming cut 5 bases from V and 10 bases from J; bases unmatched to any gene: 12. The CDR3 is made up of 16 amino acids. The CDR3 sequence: CASSGRPGQGESPLHF. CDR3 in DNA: TGTGCCAGCAGCGGGAGACCGGGACAGGGTGAATCACCCCTCCACTTT.

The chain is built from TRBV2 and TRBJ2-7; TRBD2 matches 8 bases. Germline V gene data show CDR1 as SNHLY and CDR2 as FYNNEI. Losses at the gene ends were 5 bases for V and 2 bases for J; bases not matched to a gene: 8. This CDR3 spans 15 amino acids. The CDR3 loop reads CASSFTSGKPYEQYF. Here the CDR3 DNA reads TGTGCCAGCAGTTTTACTAGCGGAAAACCCTACGAGCAGTACTTC.

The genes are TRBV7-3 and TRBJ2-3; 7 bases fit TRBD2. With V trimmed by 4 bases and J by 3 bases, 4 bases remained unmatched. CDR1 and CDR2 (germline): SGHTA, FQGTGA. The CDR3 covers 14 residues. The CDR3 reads CASSSGGGTDTQYF. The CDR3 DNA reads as TGTGCCAGCAGCTCGGGAGGCGGAACAGATACGCAGTATTTT.

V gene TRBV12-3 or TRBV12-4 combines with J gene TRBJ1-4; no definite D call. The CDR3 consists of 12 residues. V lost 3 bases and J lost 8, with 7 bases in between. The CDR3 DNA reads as TGTGCCAGCAGTTTCATCCCCGAAAAACTGTTTTTT. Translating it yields CASSFIPEKLFF.

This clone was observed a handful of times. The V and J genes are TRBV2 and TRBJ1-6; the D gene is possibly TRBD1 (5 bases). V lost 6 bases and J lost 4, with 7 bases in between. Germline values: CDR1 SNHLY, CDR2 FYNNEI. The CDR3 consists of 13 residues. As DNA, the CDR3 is TGTGCCAGCAGACAGGCTTATAATTCACCCCTCCACTTT. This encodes CASRQAYNSPLHF.

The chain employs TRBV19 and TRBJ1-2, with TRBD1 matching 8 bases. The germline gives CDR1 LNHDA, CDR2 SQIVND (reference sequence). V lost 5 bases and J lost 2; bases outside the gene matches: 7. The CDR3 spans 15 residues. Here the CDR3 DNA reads TGTGCCAGTAGTGTCCCGCGACAGGGGAACTATGGCTACACCTTC. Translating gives CASSVPRQGNYGYTF.

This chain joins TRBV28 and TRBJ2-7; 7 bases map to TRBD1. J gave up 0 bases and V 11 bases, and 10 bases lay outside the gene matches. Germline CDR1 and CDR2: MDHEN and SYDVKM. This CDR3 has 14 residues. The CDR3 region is CAVSGTAYSYEQYF. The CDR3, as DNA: TGTGCCGTCTCCGGGACAGCCTACTCCTACGAGCAGTACTTC.